This T cell receptor beta chain was observed in a study of human T cells and chemical hapten exposure. Findings of the study overall: TCRs above 1 in 1000 frequency did not change with DPC sensitization.

Indicated time point: pre-sensitization, week 0. Regarding treatment: therapeutic diphenylcyclopropenone sensitization with weekly scalp DPC. Turning to this clonotype: Its antigen is unidentified.

TCRdb analysed the RACE reads with MiXCR anew, one entry per CDR3 protein. Here the sample spans 95,000 to 150,000 distinct CDR3 sequences, about 13% being singletons. This CDR3 comprises 14 residues. Trimming removed 2 bases from V and 2 bases from J, with 10 bases in between. The V and J genes are TRBV12-3 or TRBV12-4 and TRBJ2-7; D might be TRBD1 or TRBD2, each matching 5 bases. The source material was whole blood, sampled in connection with sensitization to the hapten diphenylcyclopropenone (DPC). This clonotype was obtained from a young woman with alopecia areata. Some clones in this sample may be carry-over from other donors' samples. CDR3 DNA: TGTGCCAGCAGTTTAATGGGGCGGGCCTACGAGCAGTACTTC. It yields the protein CASSLMGRAYEQYF.